This T cell receptor (beta chain) was retrieved from a study of blood T cell repertoires in COVID-19. Study-level information: Material from acute and convalescent COVID-19 was sourced from the United States, Italy and Spain.

This CDR3 has 15 amino acids. Germline V gene data show CDR1 as MNHEY and CDR2 as SVGAGI. With V trimmed by 7 bases and J by 2 bases, 6 bases remained unmatched. In the original processing: By means of reference gene primer amplification, nucleated cell counts were estimated. The repertoire was sequenced with immunoSEQ multiplex PCR; TCRdb's copy has only in-frame clones and lacks some. V, J and clone size were drawn from that table, and D and trimming were deduced from the DNA. The profile shows fewer than 90,000 clones, roughly nine tenths of them singletons. The clonotype was recovered from a male donor with acute or convalescent COVID-19. V gene TRBV6-5 combines with J gene TRBJ2-1; 9 bases are a match to TRBD2. Material: peripheral blood. As DNA, the CDR3 is TGTGCCAGCACCCTAGCGGGGTCTACCTACAATGAGCAGTTCTTC. It yields the protein CASTLAGSTYNEQFF.